The next 14 T cell receptor beta chains were all read from a single sample in a study of T cell responses to AZD1222 COVID-19 vaccine (dated by TCRdb to the early 2020s). Libraries were prepared through the immunoSEQ multiplex PCR assay. TCRdb's version of the immuneACCESS table is confined to in-frame rearrangements and falls short of the full clone set. An unresolved V gene accounts for under half of the shortfall where checked; the remainder is of unknown origin. The sample has just under 100,000 clones on record, 70% to 90% of them singletons. In total, the top ten clones hold 2.5% to 3.5% of the sample. The time point label for this specimen denotes: baseline before first vaccination. The specimen comprised peripheral blood, sampled on day 0 of AZD1222 vaccination. The receptors shown here come from an adult in good health.

The V gene is TRBV15, the J gene TRBJ1-6; possible D gene TRBD1, 6 bases. Trimming shortened V by 2 bases and J by 0 bases, and 8 bases separated the two germline ends. This CDR3 is built from 16 residues. Germline assignment: CDR1 LNHNV and CDR2 YYDKDF (reference sequence). The CDR3 spells CATSRQGHSYNSPLHF. The CDR3 DNA reads as TGTGCCACCAGCAGACAGGGACACTCCTATAATTCACCCCTCCACTTT.

The chain combines TRBV19 with TRBJ1-1; D gene ambiguous. This CDR3 is 15 amino acids long. Between the trimmed V and J ends, which lost 4 bases and 0 bases, there was a span of 12 bases. Looked up from germline, CDR1 is LNHDA and CDR2 is SQIVND (reference sequence). The DNA of the CDR3 is TGTGCCAGTAGTACCCTAGGAGGGATGAACACTGAAGCTTTCTTT. It codes for CASSTLGGMNTEAFF.

The rearrangement uses TRBV15 and TRBJ1-5; no definite D call. V was pared by 6 bases and J by 2 bases, with 8 bases between. The germline CDR1 and CDR2 sequences are LNHNV and YYDKDF (reference sequence). This CDR3 comprises 13 residues. CDR3 coding DNA: TGTGCCACCAGTTACGGGGGCAATCAGCCCCAGCATTTT. This encodes CATSYGGNQPQHF. Looking up the rest from reference TRBV15 and TRBJ1-5 gives the full variable domain: DAMVIQNPRYQVTQFGKPVTLSCSQTLNHNVMYWYQQKSSQAPKLLFHYYDKDFNNEADTPDNFQSRRPNTSFCFLDIRSPGLGDTAMYLCATSYGGNQPQHFGDGTRLSIL.

The rearrangement links TRBV9 to TRBJ1-2; unclear D gene. V was shortened by 0 bases and J by 0 bases, with 9 bases between the two germline ends. CDR3 length equals 15 residues. Germline CDR1 is SGDLS and CDR2 is YYNGEE. The CDR3 here is CASSVAGVANYGYTF. CDR3 nucleotides: TGTGCCAGCAGCGTAGCGGGCGTAGCTAACTATGGCTACACCTTC.

In DNA form, the CDR3 reads TGTGCCAGCAGTGAAGCGATTTTAAATCCTAACTATGGCTACACCTTC. Translating it yields CASSEAILNPNYGYTF. J is TRBJ1-2 and V is TRBV2; unclear D gene. There are 16 residues in the CDR3. V gave up 0 bases and J gave up 0 bases, with 11 bases separating them. CDR1 is SNHLY, CDR2 FYNNEI, per germline.

This rearrangement joins TRBV5-1 to TRBJ1-6; D might be TRBD1 (5 bases). V shed 4 bases and J shed 9 bases, with 14 bases lying between them. In germline, CDR1 is SGHRS, CDR2 YFSETQ. This CDR3 comprises 14 residues. The CDR3 spells CASSRDSSTSPLHF. As DNA, the CDR3 is TGCGCCAGCAGCCGTGACAGTAGTACTTCACCCCTCCACTTT.

The chain couples TRBV7-2 to TRBJ1-5; D might be TRBD1 (5 bases). Germline V gives CDR1 SGHTA, CDR2 FQGNSA. The CDR3 length is 15 residues. The V end lost 1 base, the J end lost 5 bases, and 12 bases lay between the germline ends. CDR3 protein: CASSLGGGRDQPQHF. CDR3 coding DNA: TGTGCCAGCAGCTTAGGCGGGGGGAGAGATCAGCCCCAGCATTTT.

CDR3 sequence reads: CASSLNTVSGTEAFF. The DNA of the CDR3 is TGTGCCAGCAGCTTAAATACCGTGAGCGGCACTGAAGCTTTCTTT. V and J are TRBV7-9 and TRBJ1-1, with no clear D. V lost 2 bases to trimming and J lost 4 bases, with 14 bases between them. The germline gives CDR1 SEHNR, CDR2 FQNEAQ (reference sequence). This CDR3 comprises 15 residues.

This chain uses TRBV6-2 or TRBV6-3 with TRBJ1-6; no definite D call. V was clipped by 2 bases and J by 7 bases, with 12 bases between them. This CDR3 is 15 amino acids long. Germline values: CDR1 MNHEY, CDR2 SVGEGT. CDR3 in DNA: TGTGCCAGCAGTTACACACGGCAGGCCAATTCACCCCTCCACTTT. Translated, it gives CASSYTRQANSPLHF.

This clone occurred a few times. V is TRBV21-1 and J is TRBJ1-2. TRBV21-1 has pseudogene status. CDR3 length equals 15 residues. The DNA of the CDR3 is TGTGCCAGCAGCAAAGTGCGCAGAGGGGACTATGGCTACACCTTC. Amino acids: CASSKVRRGDYGYTF.

This chain connects TRBV2 to TRBJ1-2; D might be TRBD1 (6 bases). V lost 2 bases and J 6 bases, leaving 7 bases between the germline ends. Germline V gene sequence: CDR1 SNHLY, CDR2 FYNNEI. The CDR3 is 12 amino acids. The CDR3 DNA reads TGTGCCAGCAGTGAAACAGGGCATGGCTACACCTTC. Amino acid sequence: CASSETGHGYTF. The whole variable domain, filled in from reference TRBV2 and TRBJ1-2, reads EPEVTQTPSHQVTQMGQEVILRCVPISNHLYFYWYRQILGQKVEFLVSFYNNEISEKSEIFDDQFSVERPDGSNFTLKIRSTKLEDSAMYFCASSETGHGYTFGSGTRLTVV.

This rearrangement joins TRBV7-8 to TRBJ1-1, with D possibly TRBD1 on 6 matching bases. This CDR3 spans 14 amino acids. The V end lost 1 base, the J end lost 1 base, and 7 bases lay between the germline ends. CDR1 is SGHVS and CDR2 is FQNEAQ in the germline V gene. In nucleotides, the CDR3 is TGTGCCAGCAGCTTAGGGGGACAGAACACTGAAGCTTTCTTT. The encoded protein is CASSLGGQNTEAFF.

This chain uses TRBV6-5 with TRBJ1-2, with D unresolved. CDR1 and CDR2 from the germline V gene are MNHEY and SVGAGI. V was clipped by 6 bases and J by 1 base, with 9 bases between them. The CDR3 sequence is 13 residues long. The CDR3 reads CASRVTINYGYTF. CDR3 bases: TGTGCCAGCAGGGTAACAATTAACTATGGCTACACCTTC.

The chain has TRBV5-1 and TRBJ1-2; D is uncertain. The CDR3 totals 16 residues. CDR1 is SGHRS and CDR2 is YFSETQ in the germline V gene. V lost 4 bases and J 0 bases, leaving 16 bases between the germline ends. For the CDR3, the DNA is TGCGCCAGCAGCCTGGGAGGAACTAACCCTAACTATGGCTACACCTTC. It specifies CASSLGGTNPNYGYTF.